This T cell receptor (beta chain) was documented in a study of early T cells in non-severe SARS-CoV-2 infection. Unique molecular identifier tags were affixed to discrete cDNA molecules. From the 5' RACE reads, TCRdb called clonotypes with MiXCR, one entry per CDR3 protein. The data show about 76,000 distinct CDR3 sequences, about a sixth seen once. This clonotype was recorded a few times. The sample consisted of whole blood. This receptor was taken from an adult who was a healthcare worker with PCR-confirmed SARS-CoV-2 infection or an uninfected control (not recorded which).

CDR3 coding DNA: TGTGCCAGCAGTTACTCCGTGGACAAGGGCTATGACGGGGAGCTGTTTTTT. Amino acid sequence: CASSYSVDKGYDGELFF. V gene TRBV6-2 or TRBV6-3 combines with J gene TRBJ2-2, with D tentatively TRBD1 (5 bases). The CDR3 extends over 17 amino acids. In germline, CDR1 is MNHEY, CDR2 SVGEGT. Between the trimmed V and J ends, which lost 0 bases and 7 bases, there was a span of 18 bases.